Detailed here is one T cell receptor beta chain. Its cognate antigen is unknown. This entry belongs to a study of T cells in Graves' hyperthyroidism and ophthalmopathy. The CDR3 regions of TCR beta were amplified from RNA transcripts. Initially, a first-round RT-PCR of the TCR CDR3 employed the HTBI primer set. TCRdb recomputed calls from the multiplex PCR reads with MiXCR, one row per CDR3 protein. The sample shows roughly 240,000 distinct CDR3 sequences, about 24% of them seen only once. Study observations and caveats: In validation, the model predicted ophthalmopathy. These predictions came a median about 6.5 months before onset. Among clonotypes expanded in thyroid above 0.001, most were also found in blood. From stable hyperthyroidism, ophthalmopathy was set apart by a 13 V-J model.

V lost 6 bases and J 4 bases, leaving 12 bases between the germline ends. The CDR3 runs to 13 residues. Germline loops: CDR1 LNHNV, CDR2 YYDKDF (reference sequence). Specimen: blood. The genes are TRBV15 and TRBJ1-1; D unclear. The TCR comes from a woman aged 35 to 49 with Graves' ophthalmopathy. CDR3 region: CATRTLEGTEAFF. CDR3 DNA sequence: TGTGCCACCAGAACCCTTGAGGGCACTGAAGCTTTCTTT.